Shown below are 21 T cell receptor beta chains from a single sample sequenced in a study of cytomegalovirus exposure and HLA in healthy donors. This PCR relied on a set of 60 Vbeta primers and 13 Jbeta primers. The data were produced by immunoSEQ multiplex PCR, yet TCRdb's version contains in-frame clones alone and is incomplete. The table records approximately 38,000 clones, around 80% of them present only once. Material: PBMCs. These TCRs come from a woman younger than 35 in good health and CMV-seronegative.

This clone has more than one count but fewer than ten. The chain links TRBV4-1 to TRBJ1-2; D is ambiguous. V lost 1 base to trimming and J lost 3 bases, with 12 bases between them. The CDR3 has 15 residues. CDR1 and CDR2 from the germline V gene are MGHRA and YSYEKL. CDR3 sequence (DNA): TGCGCCAGCAGCCAAGTCATGAATATAGACTATGGCTACACCTTC. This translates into CASSQVMNIDYGYTF.

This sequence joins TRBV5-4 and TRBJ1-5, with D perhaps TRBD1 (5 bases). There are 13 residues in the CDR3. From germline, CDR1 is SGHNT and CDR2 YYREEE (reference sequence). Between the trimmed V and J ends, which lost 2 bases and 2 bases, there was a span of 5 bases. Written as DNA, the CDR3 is TGTGCCAGCAGCTTACAGGGCAATCAGCCCCAGCATTTT. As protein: CASSLQGNQPQHF.

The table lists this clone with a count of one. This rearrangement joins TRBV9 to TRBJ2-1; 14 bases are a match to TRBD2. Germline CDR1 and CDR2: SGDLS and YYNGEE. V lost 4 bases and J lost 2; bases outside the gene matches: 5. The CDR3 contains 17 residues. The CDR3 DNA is TGTGCCAGCAGCCCAAGGACTAGCGGGGGGACCTACAATGAGCAGTTCTTC. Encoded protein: CASSPRTSGGTYNEQFF. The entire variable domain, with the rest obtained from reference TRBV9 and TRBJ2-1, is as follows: DSGVTQTPKHLITATGQRVTLRCSPRSGDLSVYWYQQSLDQGLQFLIQYYNGEERAKGNILERFSAQQFPDLHSELNLSSLELGDSALYFCASSPRTSGGTYNEQFFGPGTRLTVL.

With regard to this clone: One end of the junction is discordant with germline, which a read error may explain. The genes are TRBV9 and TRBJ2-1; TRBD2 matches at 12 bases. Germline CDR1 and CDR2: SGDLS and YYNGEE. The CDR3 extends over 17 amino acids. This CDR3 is CASSVGTSGAPYNGQFF. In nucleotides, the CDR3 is TGTGCCAGCAGCGTAGGGACTAGCGGGGCCCCCTACAATGGGCAGTTCTTC. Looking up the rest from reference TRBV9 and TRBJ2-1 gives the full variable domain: DSGVTQTPKHLITATGQRVTLRCSPRSGDLSVYWYQQSLDQGLQFLIQYYNGEERAKGNILERFSAQQFPDLHSELNLSSLELGDSALYFCASSVGTSGAPYNGQFFGPGTRLTVL.

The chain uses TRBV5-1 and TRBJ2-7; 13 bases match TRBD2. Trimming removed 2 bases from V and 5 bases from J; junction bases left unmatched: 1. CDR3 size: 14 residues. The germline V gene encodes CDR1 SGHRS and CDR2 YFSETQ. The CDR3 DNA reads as TGCGCCAGCAGCTTAGGACTAGCGGGAGACGAGCAGTACTTC. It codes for CASSLGLAGDEQYF.

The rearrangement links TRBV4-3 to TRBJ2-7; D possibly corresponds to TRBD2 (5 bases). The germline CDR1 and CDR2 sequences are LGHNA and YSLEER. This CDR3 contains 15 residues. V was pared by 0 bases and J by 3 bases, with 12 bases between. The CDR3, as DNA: TGCGCCAGCAGCCAAGATTCGGGAACATTCTACGAGCAGTACTTC. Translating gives CASSQDSGTFYEQYF.

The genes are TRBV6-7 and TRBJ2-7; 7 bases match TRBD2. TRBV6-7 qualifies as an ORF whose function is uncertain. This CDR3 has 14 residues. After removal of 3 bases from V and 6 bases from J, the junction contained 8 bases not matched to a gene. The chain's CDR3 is CASSYRSTSTEQYF. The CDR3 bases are TGTGCCAGCAGTTATCGGTCGACTAGCACCGAGCAGTACTTC.

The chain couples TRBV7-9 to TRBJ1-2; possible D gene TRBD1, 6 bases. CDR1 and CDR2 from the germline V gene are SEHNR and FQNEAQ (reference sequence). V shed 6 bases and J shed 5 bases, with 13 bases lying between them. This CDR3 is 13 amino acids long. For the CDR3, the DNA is TGTGCCAGCAGTTCCGAGGGGGTTTATGGCTACACCTTC. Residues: CASSSEGVYGYTF.

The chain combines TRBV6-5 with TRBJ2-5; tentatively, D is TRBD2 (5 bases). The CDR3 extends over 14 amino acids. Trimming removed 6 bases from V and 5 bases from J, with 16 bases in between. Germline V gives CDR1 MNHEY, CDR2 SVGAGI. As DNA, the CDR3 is TGTGCCAGCAGCCCTACGAGGGATCGGGAGACCCAGTACTTC. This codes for CASSPTRDRETQYF.

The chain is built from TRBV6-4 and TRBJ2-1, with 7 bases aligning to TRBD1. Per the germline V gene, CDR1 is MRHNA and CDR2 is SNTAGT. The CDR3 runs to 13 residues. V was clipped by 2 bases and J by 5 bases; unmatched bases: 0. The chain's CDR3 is CASSDRGHNEQFF. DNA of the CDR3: TGTGCCAGCAGTGACAGGGGGCACAATGAGCAGTTCTTC.

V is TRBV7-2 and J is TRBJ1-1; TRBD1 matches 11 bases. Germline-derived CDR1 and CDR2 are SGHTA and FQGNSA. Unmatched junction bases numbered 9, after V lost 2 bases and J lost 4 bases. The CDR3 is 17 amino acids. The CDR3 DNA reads TGTGCCAGCAGCTTATTCTCGTCAGGGACAGGGGGCACTGAAGCTTTCTTT. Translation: CASSLFSSGTGGTEAFF.

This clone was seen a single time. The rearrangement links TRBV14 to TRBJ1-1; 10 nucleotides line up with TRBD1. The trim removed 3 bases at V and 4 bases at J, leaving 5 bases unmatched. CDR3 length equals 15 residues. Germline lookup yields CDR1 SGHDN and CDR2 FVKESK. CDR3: CASSQRTGGVTEAFF. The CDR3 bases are TGTGCCAGCAGCCAGCGGACAGGGGGAGTCACTGAAGCTTTCTTT.

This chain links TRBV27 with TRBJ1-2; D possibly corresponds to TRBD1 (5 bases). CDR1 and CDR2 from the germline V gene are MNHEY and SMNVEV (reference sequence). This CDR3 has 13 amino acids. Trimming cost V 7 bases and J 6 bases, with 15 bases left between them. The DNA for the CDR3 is TGTGCCAGCAAGCAAATAGGGGCGGATGGCTACACCTTC. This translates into CASKQIGADGYTF.

The CDR3, as DNA: TGTGCCAGCAGCTCCCCCGGTCCTACCTACGAGCAGTACTTC. This codes for CASSSPGPTYEQYF. The chain carries TRBV5-4 and TRBJ2-5; no definite D call. The end of the DNA is better explained by TRBJ2-7, so the J call may be wrong. This CDR3 contains 14 residues. Germline V gene lookup returns CDR1 SGHNT and CDR2 YYREEE (reference sequence).

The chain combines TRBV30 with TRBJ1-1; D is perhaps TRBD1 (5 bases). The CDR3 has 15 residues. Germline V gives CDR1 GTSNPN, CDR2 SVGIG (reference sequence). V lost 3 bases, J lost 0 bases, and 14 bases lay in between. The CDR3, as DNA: TGTGCCTGGAGAACAACGGGACTTATGAACACTGAAGCTTTCTTT. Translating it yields CAWRTTGLMNTEAFF.

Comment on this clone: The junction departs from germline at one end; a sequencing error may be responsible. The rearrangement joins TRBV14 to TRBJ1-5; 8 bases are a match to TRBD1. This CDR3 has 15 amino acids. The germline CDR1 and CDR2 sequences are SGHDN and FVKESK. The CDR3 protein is CASSQGTGRNQPQNF. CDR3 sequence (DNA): TGTGCCAGCAGCCAAGGGACAGGGCGGAATCAGCCCCAGAATTTT.

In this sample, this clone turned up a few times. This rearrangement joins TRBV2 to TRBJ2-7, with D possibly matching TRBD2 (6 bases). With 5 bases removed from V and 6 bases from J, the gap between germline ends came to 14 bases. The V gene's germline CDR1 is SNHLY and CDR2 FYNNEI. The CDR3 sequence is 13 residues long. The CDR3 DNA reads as TGTGCCAGCAGTCCTCGACTAGTACCCGAGCAGTACTTC. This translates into CASSPRLVPEQYF. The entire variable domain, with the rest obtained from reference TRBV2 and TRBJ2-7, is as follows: EPEVTQTPSHQVTQMGQEVILRCVPISNHLYFYWYRQILGQKVEFLVSFYNNEISEKSEIFDDQFSVERPDGSNFTLKIRSTKLEDSAMYFCASSPRLVPEQYFGPGTRLTVT.

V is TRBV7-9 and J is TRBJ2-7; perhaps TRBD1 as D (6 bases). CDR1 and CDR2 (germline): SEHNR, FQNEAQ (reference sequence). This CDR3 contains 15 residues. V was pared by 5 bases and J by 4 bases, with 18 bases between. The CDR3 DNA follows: TGTGCCAGCAGCATGCCGGGACACCTGGGGTACGAGCAGTACTTC. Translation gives CASSMPGHLGYEQYF.

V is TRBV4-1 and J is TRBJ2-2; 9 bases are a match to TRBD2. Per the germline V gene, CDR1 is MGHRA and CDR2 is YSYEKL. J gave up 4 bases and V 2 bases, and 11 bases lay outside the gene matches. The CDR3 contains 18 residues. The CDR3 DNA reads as TGCGCCAGCAGCCAATTTCTGATAGCGGGAGATATCACCGGGGAGCTGTTTTTT. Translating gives CASSQFLIAGDITGELFF.

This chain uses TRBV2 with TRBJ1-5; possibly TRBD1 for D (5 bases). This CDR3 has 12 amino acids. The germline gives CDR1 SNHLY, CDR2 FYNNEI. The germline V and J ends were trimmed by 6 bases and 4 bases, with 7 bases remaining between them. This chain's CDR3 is CASSSGNQPQHF. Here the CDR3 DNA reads TGTGCCAGCAGCTCAGGGAATCAGCCCCAGCATTTT.

The CDR3 is CASSLPAGALNTEAFF. DNA for the CDR3: TGTGCCAGCAGTTTACCTGCGGGGGCCCTGAACACTGAAGCTTTCTTT. The gene calls are TRBV28 and TRBJ1-1; D may be TRBD1 (6 bases). The V end was cut by 2 bases, the J end by 0 bases, with 13 bases between. This CDR3 region has 16 residues. Germline V gene data show CDR1 as MDHEN and CDR2 as SYDVKM.